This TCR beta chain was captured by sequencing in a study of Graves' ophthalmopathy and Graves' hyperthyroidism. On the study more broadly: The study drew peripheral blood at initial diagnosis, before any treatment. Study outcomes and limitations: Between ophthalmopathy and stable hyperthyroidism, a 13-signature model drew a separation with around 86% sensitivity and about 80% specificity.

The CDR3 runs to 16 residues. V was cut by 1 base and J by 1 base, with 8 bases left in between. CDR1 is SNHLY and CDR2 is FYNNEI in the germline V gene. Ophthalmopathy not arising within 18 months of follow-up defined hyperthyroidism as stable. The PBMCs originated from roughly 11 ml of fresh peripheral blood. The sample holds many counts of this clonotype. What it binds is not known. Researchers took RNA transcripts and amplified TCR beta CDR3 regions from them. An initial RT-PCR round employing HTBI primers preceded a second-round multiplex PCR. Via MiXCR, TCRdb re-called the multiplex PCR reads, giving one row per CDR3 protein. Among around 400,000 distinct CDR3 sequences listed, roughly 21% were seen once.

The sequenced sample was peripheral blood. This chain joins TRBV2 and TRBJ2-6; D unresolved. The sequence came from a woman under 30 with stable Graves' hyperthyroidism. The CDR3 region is CASSEGAVSGANVLTF. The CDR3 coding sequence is TGTGCCAGCAGTGAAGGAGCTGTATCTGGGGCCAACGTCCTGACTTTC.